This passage covers 24 T cell receptor beta chains from one sample sequenced in a study of blood T cell repertoires in COVID-19. Using immunoSEQ multiplex PCR, the repertoire was profiled, and TCRdb retains in-frame clones only, with some absent. The sample includes 450,000 or so clones, approximately 90% of them seen just once. Sequences were obtained from peripheral blood. These TCRs come from a young man with COVID-19, enrolled during active disease.

The chain is built from TRBV2 and TRBJ2-1; possibly TRBD2 for D (5 bases). The CDR3 totals 12 residues. The germline V and J ends were trimmed by 6 bases and 9 bases, with 12 bases remaining between them. Germline CDR1 reads SNHLY; CDR2 reads FYNNEI. CDR3 in DNA: TGTGCCAGCAGCCTCGGGGTAGGTGAGCAGTTCTTC. Translated: CASSLGVGEQFF.

This chain uses TRBV5-6 with TRBJ2-7; D not certain. The CDR3 is made up of 14 amino acids. Trimming removed 3 bases at V and 1 base at J, with 11 bases between. Germline CDR1 SGHDT, CDR2 YYEEEE. The CDR3 region has the DNA TGTGCCAGCAGCTCCCCCTTCTCTTCCTACGAGCAGTACTTC. It encodes CASSSPFSSYEQYF.

The V and J genes are TRBV6-2 or TRBV6-3 and TRBJ2-7; D is possibly TRBD2 (6 bases). The V and J ends lost 2 bases and 0 bases respectively, with 17 bases between them. Germline CDR1 and CDR2: MNHEY and SVGEGT. The CDR3 sequence is 17 residues long. The CDR3 spells CASSYGDSGFSSYEQYF. CDR3 in DNA: TGTGCCAGCAGTTACGGGGATAGCGGTTTCAGCTCCTACGAGCAGTACTTC.

The chain links TRBV14 to TRBJ2-7, with a tentative D call TRBD1 (6 bases). The CDR3 covers 12 residues. Per the germline V gene, CDR1 is SGHDN and CDR2 is FVKESK. Trimming pared 9 bases from V and 2 bases from J, leaving 11 bases between. In DNA form, the CDR3 reads TGTGCCAGTGGGACACAACCCTACGAGCAGTACTTC. Translated: CASGTQPYEQYF.

In its sample, this clone was seen once. This chain joins TRBV5-4 and TRBJ1-1, with D unresolved. The CDR3 has 12 amino acids. The V and J ends lost 1 base and 3 bases respectively, with 4 bases between them. Germline V gene sequence: CDR1 SGHNT, CDR2 YYREEE (reference sequence). CDR3 nucleotides: TGTGCCAGCAGCTTGAGAGACACTGAAGCTTTCTTT. Its protein product is CASSLRDTEAFF.

This rearrangement joins TRBV5-4 to TRBJ2-3, with TRBD2 matching 11 bases. Trimming removed 2 bases from V and 1 base from J; junction bases left unmatched: 3. The CDR3 is made up of 16 amino acids. CDR1 is SGHNT and CDR2 is YYREEE in the germline V gene (reference sequence). The DNA of the CDR3 is TGTGCCAGCAGCTTACATAGCGGGGGGGGCACAGATACGCAGTATTTT. It specifies CASSLHSGGGTDTQYF.

The chain employs TRBV7-9 and TRBJ1-1, with D unclear. CDR3 size: 10 residues. From germline, CDR1 is SEHNR and CDR2 FQNEAQ (reference sequence). The CDR3 region has the DNA TGTGCTACTCAGGAAGGTACGGCTTTCTTT. Protein product: CATQEGTAFF. Full variable domain (rest looked up from reference TRBV7-9 and TRBJ1-1): DTGVSQNPRHKITKRGQNVTFRCDPISEHNRLYWYRQTLGQGPEFLTYFQNEAQLEKSRLLSDRFSAERPKGSFSTLEIQRTEQGDSAMYLCATQEGTAFFGQGTRLTVV.

The gene calls are TRBV25-1 and TRBJ2-2, with D perhaps matching TRBD2 (5 bases). The CDR3 is 13 amino acids. The germline V and J ends were trimmed by 5 bases and 6 bases, with 10 bases remaining between them. Germline values: CDR1 MGHDK, CDR2 SYGVNS. The CDR3 sequence is CASSRGISGELFF. For the CDR3, the DNA is TGTGCCAGCAGTCGGGGAATCTCCGGGGAGCTGTTTTTT.

In DNA form, the CDR3 reads TGTGCCAGCAGCTTGGGGCTAGCGGGAGACTACAATGAGCAGTTCTTC. This gives the protein CASSLGLAGDYNEQFF. V gene TRBV5-5 combines with J gene TRBJ2-1, with 10 nucleotides matching TRBD2. Germline trimming cut 0 bases from V and 3 bases from J; bases unmatched to any gene: 3. CDR1 is SGHKS and CDR2 is YYEKEE in the germline V gene (reference sequence). The CDR3 sequence is 16 residues long. The full variable domain, with the rest looked up from reference TRBV5-5 and TRBJ2-1, is DAGVTQSPTHLIKTRGQQVTLRCSPISGHKSVSWYQQVLGQGPQFIFQYYEKEERGRGNFPDRFSARQFPNYSSELNVNALLLGDSALYLCASSLGLAGDYNEQFFGPGTRLTVL.

This clone came up a few times. The chain combines TRBV6-1 with TRBJ1-6, with D unresolved. The CDR3 runs 15 residues. Trimming stripped 2 bases from V and 6 bases from J, with 11 bases between. Germline V gene data show CDR1 as MNHNS and CDR2 as SASEGT. The CDR3 bases are TGTGCCAGCAGTGAAAGTAGAGGGATTAATTCACCCCTCCACTTT. This sequence encodes CASSESRGINSPLHF.

V usage is TRBV28 and J usage is TRBJ2-7; D gene uncertain. Germline V gives CDR1 MDHEN, CDR2 SYDVKM. The CDR3 is 12 amino acids. V gave up 4 bases and J gave up 3 bases, with 7 bases separating them. The CDR3 region is CASSSYRYEQYF. CDR3 bases: TGTGCCAGCAGTTCCTACCGCTACGAGCAGTACTTC.

This sequence joins TRBV19 and TRBJ1-5; no reliable D call. TRBJ2-3 matches the DNA end more closely, so the J call is doubtful. The CDR3 contains 15 residues. In germline, CDR1 is LNHDA, CDR2 SQIVND (reference sequence). The CDR3 DNA follows: TGTGCCAGTAGTATAGGAAGTCGGAGCAATCAGCCCCAGTATTTT. Protein sequence: CASSIGSRSNQPQYF.

V gene TRBV28 combines with J gene TRBJ2-7; 7 bases fit TRBD2. The CDR3 sequence is 14 residues long. Germline V lookup: CDR1 MDHEN, CDR2 SYDVKM. V lost 2 bases and J lost 2; bases outside the gene matches: 3. CDR3 loop: CASSLGGGPYEQYF. Here the CDR3 DNA reads TGTGCCAGCAGTTTAGGGGGGGGACCCTACGAGCAGTACTTC.

The chain is built from TRBV4-1 and TRBJ2-7, with 7 bases that match TRBD2. The V and J ends lost 4 bases and 3 bases, in that order; junction bases with no gene match: 6. Germline CDR1 reads MGHRA; CDR2 reads YSYEKL. CDR3 length: 14 amino acids. The CDR3, as DNA: TGCGCCAGCAGCCCCGGGACTACGGACTACGAGCAGTACTTC. Amino acid sequence: CASSPGTTDYEQYF.

Only a few counts were recorded for this clone. This chain links TRBV5-1 with TRBJ2-7, with D tentatively TRBD2 (6 bases). V was shortened by 4 bases and J by 1 base, with 9 bases between the two germline ends. Germline V gene data show CDR1 as SGHRS and CDR2 as YFSETQ. The CDR3 covers 13 residues. CDR3 DNA: TGCGCCAGCAGCATGGGACTTTCCTACGAGCAGTACTTC. It yields the protein CASSMGLSYEQYF. Using reference TRBV5-1 and TRBJ2-7 for the parts outside the CDR3, the full variable domain is KAGVTQTPRYLIKTRGQQVTLSCSPISGHRSVSWYQQTPGQGLQFLFEYFSETQRNKGNFPGRFSGRQFSNSRSEMNVSTLELGDSALYLCASSMGLSYEQYFGPGTRLTVT.

The genes are TRBV2 and TRBJ1-2; TRBD1 matches 10 bases. V lost 4 bases and J lost 0; bases outside the gene matches: 2. CDR3 size: 15 residues. Germline V gene lookup returns CDR1 SNHLY and CDR2 FYNNEI. CDR3 sequence reads: CASSGTGGANYGYTF. CDR3 nucleotide sequence: TGTGCCAGCAGTGGGACAGGGGGTGCTAACTATGGCTACACCTTC.

This chain uses TRBV15 with TRBJ2-7; possible D gene TRBD2, 6 bases. The ends were cut back, 0 bases at V and 6 bases at J, with 6 bases in the middle. This CDR3 is 12 amino acids long. CDR1 is LNHNV, CDR2 YYDKDF, per germline (reference sequence). CDR3 amino acids: CATSRERGEQYF. The DNA of the CDR3 is TGTGCCACCAGCAGAGAGCGGGGCGAGCAGTACTTC.

The rearrangement uses TRBV29-1 and TRBJ2-6; 7 bases are shared with TRBD2. The CDR3 extends over 15 amino acids. Germline CDR1 SQVTM, CDR2 ANQGSEA. V lost 2 bases, J lost 2 bases, and 3 bases stayed unmatched. This CDR3 is CSVESRGAGANVLTF. Here the CDR3 DNA reads TGCAGCGTTGAATCCCGGGGGGCTGGGGCCAACGTCCTGACTTTC.

This clone has just one count. This chain joins TRBV6-6 and TRBJ1-3, with unresolved D. Germline V gives CDR1 MNHNY, CDR2 SVGAGI (reference sequence). Deletions cut 8 bases from V and 4 bases from J, with 15 bases between. This CDR3 comprises 14 residues. The CDR3 sequence: CASARGSAGNTIYF. The CDR3 nucleotides read TGTGCCAGCGCACGGGGAAGCGCGGGAAACACCATATATTTT.

The chain joins TRBV30 to TRBJ2-5; TRBD2 matches at 9 bases. The CDR3 covers 17 residues. The V gene's germline CDR1 is GTSNPN and CDR2 SVGIG (reference sequence). V trimming: 2 bases; J trimming: 3 bases; junction bases outside the gene matches: 13. The CDR3 spells CAWSRHRLAEGKETQYF. In nucleotides, the CDR3 is TGTGCCTGGAGTCGGCACCGACTAGCGGAAGGGAAAGAGACCCAGTACTTC.

The genes are TRBV3-1 (or the pseudogene TRBV3-2) and TRBJ2-1, with 7 bases aligning to TRBD2. The germline CDR1 and CDR2 sequences are LGHDT and YNNKEL (reference sequence). V was clipped by 3 bases and J by 0 bases; unmatched bases: 26. The CDR3 consists of 23 residues. In DNA form, the CDR3 reads TGTGCCAGCAGCCATTCCCTAGGGAGAACCGGGACTACAGACTTCAGCTCCTACAATGAGCAGTTCTTC. Its protein is CASSHSLGRTGTTDFSSYNEQFF.

CDR3 region: CASNRQYSYNEQFF. DNA of the CDR3: TGTGCCAGCAACAGGCAGTACTCCTACAATGAGCAGTTCTTC. The V gene is TRBV2, the J gene TRBJ2-1; D perhaps matches TRBD1 (5 bases). This CDR3 spans 14 amino acids. CDR1 is SNHLY, CDR2 FYNNEI, per germline. V was trimmed by 7 bases and J by 0 bases, leaving 10 bases between them.

V usage is TRBV19 and J usage is TRBJ1-2, with D possibly being TRBD1 (5 bases). The CDR3 extends over 12 amino acids. The V gene lost 6 bases and the J gene lost 4 bases, with 9 bases spanning the gap. The germline V gene has CDR1 LNHDA and CDR2 SQIVND (reference sequence). CDR3 in DNA: TGTGCCAGTAGCTGGGGCACCTATGGCTACACCTTC. Amino acids: CASSWGTYGYTF. Filled out from reference TRBV19 and TRBJ1-2, the complete variable domain reads DGGITQSPKYLFRKEGQNVTLSCEQNLNHDAMYWYRQDPGQGLRLIYYSQIVNDFQKGDIAEGYSVSREKKESFPLTVTSAQKNPTAFYLCASSWGTYGYTFGSGTRLTVV.

The chain links TRBV2 to TRBJ2-1; D not certain. Germline CDR1 is SNHLY and CDR2 is FYNNEI. The CDR3 sequence is 13 residues long. Trimming removed 5 bases from V and 5 bases from J, with 10 bases in between. Here the CDR3 DNA reads TGTGCCAGCAGTATTAATCGCGACAATGAGCAGTTCTTC. Its protein is CASSINRDNEQFF.